The 3 T cell receptor beta chains below were found in one sample sequenced in a study of monozygotic twins with inflammatory bowel disease. Each CDR3 protein gets one entry in TCRdb, which reprocessed the 5' RACE reads and gives no DNA. This listing includes around 200,000 distinct CDR3 sequences. Sequenced input: blood. These receptors all come from a human donor with ulcerative colitis or Crohn's disease, or a healthy co-twin of an affected twin (not recorded which).

The chain uses TRBV11-1 and TRBJ1-1. The CDR3 spans 17 residues. Looked up from germline, CDR1 is SGHAT and CDR2 is FQDESV (reference sequence). CDR3 residues: CASSLVSRWRMNTEAFF.

The chain uses TRBV18 and TRBJ1-1; TCRdb reports TRBD1, a call that lacks DNA to check it against. The CDR3 runs 18 residues. Germline-derived CDR1 and CDR2 are KGHSH and LQKENI. The CDR3 here is CASSIGVRDRDRYTEAFF.

This chain connects TRBV7-9 to TRBJ1-4. The CDR3 covers 13 residues. Looked up from germline, CDR1 is SEHNR and CDR2 is FQNEAQ (reference sequence). The CDR3 sequence is CASSSQTTGPPVF.